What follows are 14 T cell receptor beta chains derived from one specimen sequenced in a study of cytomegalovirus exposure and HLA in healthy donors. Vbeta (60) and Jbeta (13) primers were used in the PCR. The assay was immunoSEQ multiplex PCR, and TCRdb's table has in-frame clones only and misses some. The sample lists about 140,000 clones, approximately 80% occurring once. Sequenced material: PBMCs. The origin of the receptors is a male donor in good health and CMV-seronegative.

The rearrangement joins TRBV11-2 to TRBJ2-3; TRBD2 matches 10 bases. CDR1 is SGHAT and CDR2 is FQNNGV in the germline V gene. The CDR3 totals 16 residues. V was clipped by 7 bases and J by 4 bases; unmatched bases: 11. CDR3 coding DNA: TGTGCCAGCACCGCAACGGGACTAGCGACTGCAGATACGCAGTATTTT. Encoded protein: CASTATGLATADTQYF.

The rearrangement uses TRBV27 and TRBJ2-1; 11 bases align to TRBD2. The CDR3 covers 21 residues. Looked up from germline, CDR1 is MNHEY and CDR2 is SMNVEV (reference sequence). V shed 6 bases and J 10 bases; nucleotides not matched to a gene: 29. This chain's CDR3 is CASRALGGIATSGTRAGEQFF. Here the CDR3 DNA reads TGTGCCAGCAGAGCCCTGGGGGGGATTGCGACTAGCGGGACCCGTGCCGGGGAGCAGTTCTTC.

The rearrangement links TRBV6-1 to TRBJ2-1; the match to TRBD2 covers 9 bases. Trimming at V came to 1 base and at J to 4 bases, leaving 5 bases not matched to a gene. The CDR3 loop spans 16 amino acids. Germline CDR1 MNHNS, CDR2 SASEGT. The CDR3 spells CASSEGLAGSYNEQFF. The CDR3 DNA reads TGTGCCAGCAGTGAAGGGCTAGCGGGGTCATACAATGAGCAGTTCTTC.

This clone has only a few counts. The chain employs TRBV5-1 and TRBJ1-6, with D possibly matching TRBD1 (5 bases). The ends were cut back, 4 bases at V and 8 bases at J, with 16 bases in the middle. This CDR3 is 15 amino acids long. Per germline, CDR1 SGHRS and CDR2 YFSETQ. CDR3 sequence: CASSTETDSHSPLHF. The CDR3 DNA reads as TGCGCCAGCAGCACGGAGACAGACAGCCATTCACCCCTCCACTTT.

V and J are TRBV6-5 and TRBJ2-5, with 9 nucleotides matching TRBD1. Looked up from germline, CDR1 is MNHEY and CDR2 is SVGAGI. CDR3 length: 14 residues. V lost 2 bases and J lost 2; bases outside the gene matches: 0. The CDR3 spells CASSYGTGQETQYF. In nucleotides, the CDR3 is TGTGCCAGCAGTTACGGGACAGGGCAAGAGACCCAGTACTTC.

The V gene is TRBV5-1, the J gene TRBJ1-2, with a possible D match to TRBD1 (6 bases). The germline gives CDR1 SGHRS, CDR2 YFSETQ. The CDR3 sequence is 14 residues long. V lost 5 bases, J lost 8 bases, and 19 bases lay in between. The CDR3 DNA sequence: TGCGCCAGCAGAAAGACGGGGGGGGCGGCAGGCTACACCTTC. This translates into CASRKTGGAAGYTF.

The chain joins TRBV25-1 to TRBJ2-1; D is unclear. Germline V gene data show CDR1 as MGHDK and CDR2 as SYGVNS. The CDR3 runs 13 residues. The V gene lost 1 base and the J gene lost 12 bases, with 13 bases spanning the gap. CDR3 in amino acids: CASSEFRVSGQFF. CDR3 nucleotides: TGTGCCAGCAGTGAATTCCGGGTTTCGGGGCAGTTCTTC.

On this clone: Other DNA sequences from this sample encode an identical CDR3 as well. CDR3 sequence reads: CATSRDRGSYEQYF. CDR3 bases: TGTGCCACCAGCAGAGACAGGGGTTCCTACGAGCAGTACTTC. V is TRBV15 and J is TRBJ2-7, with a tentative D call TRBD1 (6 bases). Germline values: CDR1 LNHNV, CDR2 YYDKDF (reference sequence). V was cut by 0 bases and J by 1 base, with 7 bases left in between. This CDR3 spans 14 amino acids. The whole variable domain, filled in from reference TRBV15 and TRBJ2-7, reads DAMVIQNPRYQVTQFGKPVTLSCSQTLNHNVMYWYQQKSSQAPKLLFHYYDKDFNNEADTPDNFQSRRPNTSFCFLDIRSPGLGDTAMYLCATSRDRGSYEQYFGPGTRLTVT.

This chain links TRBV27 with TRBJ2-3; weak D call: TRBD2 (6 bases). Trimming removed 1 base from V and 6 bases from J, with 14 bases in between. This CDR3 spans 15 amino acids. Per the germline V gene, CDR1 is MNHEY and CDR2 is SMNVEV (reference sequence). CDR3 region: CASSLLGGRTDTQYF. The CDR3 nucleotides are TGTGCCAGCAGTTTATTGGGGGGTCGGACGGATACGCAGTATTTT.

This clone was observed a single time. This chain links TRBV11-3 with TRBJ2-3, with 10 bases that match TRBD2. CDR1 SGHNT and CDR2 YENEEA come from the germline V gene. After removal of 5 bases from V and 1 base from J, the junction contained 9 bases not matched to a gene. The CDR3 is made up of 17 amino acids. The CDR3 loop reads CASSQGLAAPRTDTQYF. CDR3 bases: TGTGCCAGCAGCCAAGGACTAGCGGCCCCGCGCACAGATACGCAGTATTTT. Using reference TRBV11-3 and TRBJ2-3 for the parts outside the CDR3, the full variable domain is EAGVVQSPRYKIIEKKQPVAFWCNPISGHNTLYWYLQNLGQGPELLIRYENEEAVDDSQLPKDRFSAERLKGVDSTLKIQPAELGDSAVYLCASSQGLAAPRTDTQYFGPGTRLTVL.

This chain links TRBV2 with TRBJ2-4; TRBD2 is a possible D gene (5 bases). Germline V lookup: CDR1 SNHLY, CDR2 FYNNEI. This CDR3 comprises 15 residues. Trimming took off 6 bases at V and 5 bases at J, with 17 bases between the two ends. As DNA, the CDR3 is TGTGCCAGCAGGGGTTTGAGAGGGATCCAAAACATTCAGTACTTC. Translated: CASRGLRGIQNIQYF.

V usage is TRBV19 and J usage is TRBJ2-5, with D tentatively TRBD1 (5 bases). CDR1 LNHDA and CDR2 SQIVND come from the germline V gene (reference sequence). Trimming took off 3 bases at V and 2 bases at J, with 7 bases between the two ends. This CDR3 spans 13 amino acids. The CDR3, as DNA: TGTGCCAGTAGTATTCAGGGTCAAGAGACCCAGTACTTC. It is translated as CASSIQGQETQYF.

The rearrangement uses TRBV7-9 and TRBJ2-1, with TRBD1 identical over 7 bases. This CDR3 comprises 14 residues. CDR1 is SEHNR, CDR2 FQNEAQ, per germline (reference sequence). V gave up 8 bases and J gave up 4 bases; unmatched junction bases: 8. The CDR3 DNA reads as TGTGCCAGCTTCCTCGGGACAGCTTACAATGAGCAGTTCTTC. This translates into CASFLGTAYNEQFF. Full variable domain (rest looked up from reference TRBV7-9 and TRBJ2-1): DTGVSQNPRHKITKRGQNVTFRCDPISEHNRLYWYRQTLGQGPEFLTYFQNEAQLEKSRLLSDRFSAERPKGSFSTLEIQRTEQGDSAMYLCASFLGTAYNEQFFGPGTRLTVL.

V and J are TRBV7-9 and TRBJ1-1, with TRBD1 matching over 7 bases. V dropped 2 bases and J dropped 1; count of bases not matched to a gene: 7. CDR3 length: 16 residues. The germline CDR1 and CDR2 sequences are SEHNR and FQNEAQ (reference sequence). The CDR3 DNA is TGTGCCAGCAGCTTACAGGGGGATGTGAGGAACACTGAAGCTTTCTTT. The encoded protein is CASSLQGDVRNTEAFF.